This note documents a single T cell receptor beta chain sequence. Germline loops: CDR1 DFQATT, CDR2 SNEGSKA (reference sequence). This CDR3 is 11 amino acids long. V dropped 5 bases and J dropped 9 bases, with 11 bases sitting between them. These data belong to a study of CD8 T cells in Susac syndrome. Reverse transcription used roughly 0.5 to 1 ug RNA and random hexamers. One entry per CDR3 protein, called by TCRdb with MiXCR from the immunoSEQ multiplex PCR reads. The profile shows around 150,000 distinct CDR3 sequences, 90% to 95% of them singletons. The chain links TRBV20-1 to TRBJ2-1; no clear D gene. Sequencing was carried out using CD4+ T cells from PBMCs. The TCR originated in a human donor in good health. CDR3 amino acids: CSASLWGEQFF. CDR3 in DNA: TGCAGTGCTTCGCTATGGGGTGAGCAGTTCTTC.